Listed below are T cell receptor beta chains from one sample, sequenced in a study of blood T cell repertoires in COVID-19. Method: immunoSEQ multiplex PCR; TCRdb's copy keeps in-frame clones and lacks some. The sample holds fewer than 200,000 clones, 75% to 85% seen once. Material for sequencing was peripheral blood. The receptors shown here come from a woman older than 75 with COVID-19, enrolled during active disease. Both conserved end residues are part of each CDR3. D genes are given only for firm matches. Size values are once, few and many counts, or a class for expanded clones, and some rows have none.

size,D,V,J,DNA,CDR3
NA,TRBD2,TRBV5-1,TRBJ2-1,TGCGCCAGCAGCCCGGGGACTAGCGGGAGGGCCGGGGACAATGAGCAGTTCTTC,CASSPGTSGRAGDNEQFF
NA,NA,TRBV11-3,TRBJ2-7,TGTGCCAGCAGCTTACGGGAGAGGTCCTACGAGCAGTACTTC,CASSLRERSYEQYF
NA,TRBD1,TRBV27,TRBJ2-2,TGTGCCAGCAGTTATGACAGGGGGGCCGGGGAGCTGTTTTTT,CASSYDRGAGELFF
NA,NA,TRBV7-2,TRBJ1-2,TGTGCCAGCAGCTTTCAGACCGAGGGTGGCTACACCTTC,CASSFQTEGGYTF
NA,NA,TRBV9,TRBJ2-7,TGTGCCAGCAGCGTTTGGGACTTTAATGGGGAGCAGTACTTC,CASSVWDFNGEQYF
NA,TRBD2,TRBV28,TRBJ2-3,TGTGCCAGCAGTTTAGCGGGGGCAGATACGCAGTATTTT,CASSLAGADTQYF
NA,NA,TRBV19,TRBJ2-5,TGTGCCAGTAGTATAGGGGTAGCGGCCGCCCAAGAGACCCAGTACTTC,CASSIGVAAAQETQYF
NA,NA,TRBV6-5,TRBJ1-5,TGTGCCAGCACCCGGGGGTCCGGTCAGCCCCAGCATTTT,CASTRGSGQPQHF
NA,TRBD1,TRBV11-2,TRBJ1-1,TGTGCCAGCAGCTTAGGGCGGAGGGACAGTGAAGCTTTCTTT,CASSLGRRDSEAFF
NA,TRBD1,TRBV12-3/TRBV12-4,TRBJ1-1,TGTGCCAGCAGTGGAACAGGGGGCACTGAAGCTTTCTTT,CASSGTGGTEAFF
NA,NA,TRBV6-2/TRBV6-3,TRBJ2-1,TGTGCCAGCAGTTACTCAGGAGGGGTTGAGCAGTTCTTC,CASSYSGGVEQFF
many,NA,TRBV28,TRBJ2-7,TGTGCCAGCTCGCCGGTGGGGCAAGGACGGCAGTACTTC,CASSPVGQGRQYF
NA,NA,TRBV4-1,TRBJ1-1,TGCGCCAGCAGTTTACGGGGGGGGAACACTGAAGCTTTCTTT,CASSLRGGNTEAFF
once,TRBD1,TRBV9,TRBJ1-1,TGTGCCAGCAGCCCTTACAGGGGTACAACCCTCATGAACACTGAAGCTTTCTTT,CASSPYRGTTLMNTEAFF
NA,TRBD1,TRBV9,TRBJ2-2,TGTGCCAGCAGCGGGACAGGGGGGGAGCTGTTTTTT,CASSGTGGELFF
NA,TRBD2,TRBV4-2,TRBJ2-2,TGTGCCAGCAGCCAAGCCCTAGCGGGGCGAACCGGGGAGCTGTTTTTT,CASSQALAGRTGELFF
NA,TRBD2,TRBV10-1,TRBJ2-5,TGCGCCAGCAGTGGAGCGCTAGCGGGAAATGGTGTCCGAGAGACCCAGTACTTC,CASSGALAGNGVRETQYF
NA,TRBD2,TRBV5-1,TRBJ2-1,TGCGCCAGCAGCTTGACTAGCGCACACTACAATGAGCAGTTCTTC,CASSLTSAHYNEQFF
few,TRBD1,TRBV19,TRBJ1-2,TGTGCCAGTAGACGGACAGGGGACTATGGCTACACCTTC,CASRRTGDYGYTF
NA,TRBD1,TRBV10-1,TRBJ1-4,TGCGCCAGCAGTGAAACAGGGGCACCGGGAAAACTGTTTTTT,CASSETGAPGKLFF
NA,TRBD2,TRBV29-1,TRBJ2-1,TGCAGCGTTGAAGATGGACTAGCGGGCGATGAGCAGTTCTTC,CSVEDGLAGDEQFF
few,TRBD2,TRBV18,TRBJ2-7,TGTGCCAGCTCTACGGGACTAGTCTCATACGAGCAGTACTTC,CASSTGLVSYEQYF
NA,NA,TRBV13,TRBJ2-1,TGTGCCAGCAGCTTAGCCTACAGGGTCGCCTCCTACAATGAGCAGTTCTTC,CASSLAYRVASYNEQFF
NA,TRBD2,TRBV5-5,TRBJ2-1,TGTGCCAGCAGAAAGGCGGGGGGAGATGAGCAGTTCTTC,CASRKAGGDEQFF
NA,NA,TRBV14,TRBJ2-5,TGTGCCAGCAGCAGGACCTTTGGTGGGAGCCAGACCCAGTACTTC,CASSRTFGGSQTQYF
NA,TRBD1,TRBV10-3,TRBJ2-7,TGTGCCATCAGTGGGACAGGCGGCTACGAGCAGTACTTC,CAISGTGGYEQYF
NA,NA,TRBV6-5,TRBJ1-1,TGTGCCAGCAGTTACGGCTTCGGGGGGAACACTGAAGCTTTCTTT,CASSYGFGGNTEAFF
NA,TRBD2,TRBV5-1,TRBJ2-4,TGCGCCAGCAGCCCCACCGGGGGGATACAAAAAAACATTCAGTACTTC,CASSPTGGIQKNIQYF
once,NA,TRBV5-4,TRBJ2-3,TGTGCCAGCAGCTTGATCGAGACTATCACAGATACGCAGTATTTT,CASSLIETITDTQYF
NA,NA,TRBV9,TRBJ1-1,TGTGCCAGCAGCGCTCAATGGAGATTCGATGAAGCTTTCTTT,CASSAQWRFDEAFF
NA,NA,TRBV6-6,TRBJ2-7,TGTGCCAGCAGTCCGGGACACCCCCACGAGCAGTACTTC,CASSPGHPHEQYF
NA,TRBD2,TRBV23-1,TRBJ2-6,TGCGCCAGCAGTCAATCGGCTAGCGGGGTAGGGGCCAACGTCCTGACTTTC,CASSQSASGVGANVLTF
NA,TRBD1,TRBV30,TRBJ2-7,TGTGCCTGGAGGTCCCACAGGGGGCGCTTCGAGCAGTACTTC,CAWRSHRGRFEQYF
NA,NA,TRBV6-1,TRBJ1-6,TGTGCCAGCAGTGAAGGGGGGGATTCCTCTGCACCCCTCCACTTT,CASSEGGDSSAPLHF
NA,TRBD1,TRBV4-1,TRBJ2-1,TGCGCCAGCAGCGACCGACAGGGGGGGAATGAGCAGTTCTTC,CASSDRQGGNEQFF
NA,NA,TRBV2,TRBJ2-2,TGTGCCAGCAGTGAAGCGCAGAGACAGACAAACACCGGGGAGCTGTTTTTT,CASSEAQRQTNTGELFF